This TCR beta chain stems from a study of Graves' ophthalmopathy and Graves' hyperthyroidism (dated by TCRdb to the late 2010s). With regard to the full study: A patient counted as having stable hyperthyroidism if there was no progression to ophthalmopathy within 18 months of follow-up. The study used signatures of the TCR beta repertoire to tell Graves' ophthalmopathy apart from Graves' hyperthyroidism and to predict which patients would progress to ophthalmopathy. In total, around 130 blood samples were TCR-sequenced: around 42 ophthalmopathy, roughly 80 hyperthyroidism and about 17 hyperthyroidism-to-ophthalmopathy patients. To explore V-J signatures that separate ophthalmopathy from hyperthyroidism, a discovery set of about 100 patients was enrolled, consisting of approximately 44 with ophthalmopathy and around 57 with stable hyperthyroidism. For independent validation, a separate cohort was made up of 18 hyperthyroidism patients plus 17 patients who later progressed from hyperthyroidism to ophthalmopathy. In over 5 hyperthyroidism patients, the T-cell repertoire of thyroid tissue was compared with the T-cell repertoire of blood. Following sampling, methimazole starting at 30 mg daily was administered to hyperthyroidism patients, and high-dose intravenous methylprednisolone was administered to ophthalmopathy patients.

The CDR3 measures 12 amino acids from cysteine to phenylalanine. The kept DNA is CDR3 alone, 36 bases in frame from the first base. The germline V gene sets CDR1 to SQVTM and CDR2 to ANQGSEA. Deletion took 8 bases off V and 4 bases off J, with a span of 14 bases between the germline ends. For repertoire sequencing, the TCR beta CDR3 regions were amplified from RNA transcripts. A first-round RT-PCR used HTBI primers with the Qiagen OneStep RT-PCR kit, followed by a second-round multiplex PCR, size selection and purification. Libraries were sequenced on an Illumina HiSeq2000 using paired-end 100 bp reads. The study's own analysis went as follows. Reads were processed with SOAPnuke, discarding reads with adapters, uncalled bases, mean Phred below 15, or no exact constant-primer or identifier match. High-quality paired reads were merged with COPE v1.2.5. Unique nucleotide sequences were defined as clonotypes and aligned to IMGT TRB V, D and J references using MiTCR v1.1. Analysis was restricted to V-J combinations with a frequency above 0.0001, which covered about 99% of repertoires. For each V-J combination, a TCR clonal expansion and chaos score was defined as F50 clonal expansion divided by the chaos observed in the TCRdist matrix. Welch's t-statistics and random forest were used to reduce the features to about 12 V-J combinations, which were then used as input to a naive Bayes classifier. The similarity between thyroid and blood repertoires was quantified using the Morisita-Horn index. The raw public reads went through TCRdb reprocessing: fastp at Q25, MiXCR clone calling, in-frame beta chains kept. CDR3 protein sequences are deduplicated, and each keeps its most common genes and DNA. The V and J calls and clone size come from TCRdb's table, not from the authors' own analysis. This sample has over a million distinct CDR3 sequences in its table, and about two fifths of those were observed once. The top ten clonotypes cover around 10% of the sample.

The full study reports these points: No statistical method was used to set the sample size in advance, and the investigators knew which group each participant was assigned to. In validation, the model predicted ophthalmopathy progression with more than 70% sensitivity and 72.22% specificity; fewer than 15 predicted patients were CT-confirmed with GO in a median of approximately 6.5 months. Most expanded thyroid clonotypes with a frequency above 0.001 also appeared in blood, which suggests that blood repertoires may reflect the immune response in the thyroid. Ophthalmopathy was separated from stable hyperthyroidism by the 13-signature model with around 88% sensitivity and just under 84% specificity in cross-validation and with 80%/75% in the test set.

To note about this clonotype: The antigen it recognizes is unknown. No base quality information exists; no much larger clone differs at one position.

The hyperthyroidism patients were 18 to 65 years old and newly diagnosed, with a disease duration of less than 2 months. Anyone with other autoimmune diseases, uncontrolled infections, pregnancy or lactation was excluded from the study. Clinical symptoms, serum thyroxine, TRAb, thyroid ultrasound and orbital computed tomography formed the basis of the diagnosis. Total RNA was extracted using Trizol reagent, and RNA quality was checked on an Agilent 2100 Bioanalyzer. The receptor chain draws on TRBV29-1 and TRBJ1-2; the D gene lacks a confident call. The sequenced sample was peripheral blood or thyroid tissue (not recorded which). The TCR comes from an adult man with Graves' hyperthyroidism. The CDR3 is CSSYRSSYGYTF. DNA sequence: TGCAGCAGTTATAGGAGTTCCTATGGCTACACCTTC. Extended through the reference TRBV29-1 and TRBJ1-2 proteins, this CDR3 yields the full variable domain: SAVISQKPSRDICQRGTSLTIQCQVDSQVTMMFWYRQQPGQSLTLIATANQGSEATYESGFVIDKFPISRPNLTFSTLTVSNMSPEDSSIYLCSSYRSSYGYTFGSGTRLTVV.